The 23 T cell receptor beta chains listed next were all sequenced from one sample in a study of control samples from healthy donors and cancer patients. TCRdb's table, derived via immunoSEQ multiplex PCR, lists solely in-frame clones and lacks some. This repertoire shows over 100,000 clones, nearly 90% found once; its top ten account for more than 2.5%. Material: blood. The receptors stem from a man aged 45-65 years in good health.

This clone was observed once. This chain uses TRBV30 with TRBJ2-5, with TRBD2 identical over 12 bases. This CDR3 region has 17 residues. Germline-derived CDR1 and CDR2 are GTSNPN and SVGIG (reference sequence). The V and J ends lost 8 bases and 2 bases, in that order; junction bases with no gene match: 15. CDR3 coding DNA: TGTGCCGGCACCCTAGCGGGGGGGCCAGGGGGTCAAGAGACCCAGTACTTC. It encodes CAGTLAGGPGGQETQYF.

The V gene is TRBV5-1, the J gene TRBJ1-1; tentatively, D is TRBD1 (5 bases). The germline V gene encodes CDR1 SGHRS and CDR2 YFSETQ. CDR3 length equals 14 residues. V shed 0 bases and J shed 5 bases, with 11 bases lying between them. The CDR3 here is CASSLGDVRTEAFF. The CDR3 nucleotides are TGCGCCAGCAGCTTGGGGGACGTGAGGACTGAAGCTTTCTTT. Drawing the rest from reference TRBV5-1 and TRBJ1-1, the complete variable domain is KAGVTQTPRYLIKTRGQQVTLSCSPISGHRSVSWYQQTPGQGLQFLFEYFSETQRNKGNFPGRFSGRQFSNSRSEMNVSTLELGDSALYLCASSLGDVRTEAFFGQGTRLTVV.

The sample holds a few counts of this clone. This CDR3 is also generated by other DNA sequences in the sample. This rearrangement joins TRBV24-1 to TRBJ2-1; 14 bases are shared with TRBD2. This CDR3 is built from 16 residues. With 4 bases clipped from V and 6 bases from J, the junction kept 4 bases outside the gene matches. Germline lookup yields CDR1 KGHDR and CDR2 SFDVKD. In nucleotides, the CDR3 is TGTGCCACCAGTGACCCCGGGACTAGCGGGGGCAATGAGCAGTTCTTC. This encodes CATSDPGTSGGNEQFF.

This chain uses TRBV5-1 with TRBJ2-7, with 11 bases aligning to TRBD2. After removal of 1 base from V and 6 bases from J, the junction contained 6 bases not matched to a gene. Germline V gene sequence: CDR1 SGHRS, CDR2 YFSETQ. This CDR3 has 15 residues. The CDR3 nucleotides are TGCGCCAGCAGCTTGCCTAGCGGGGGGTCGGGCGAGCAGTACTTC. Residues: CASSLPSGGSGEQYF.

V is TRBV9 and J is TRBJ2-7; possible D gene TRBD2, 6 bases. Trimming removed 0 bases at V and 2 bases at J, with 12 bases between. Germline V gene lookup returns CDR1 SGDLS and CDR2 YYNGEE. The CDR3 sequence is 15 residues long. CDR3 residues: CASSVGGDGTYEQYF. CDR3 nucleotide sequence: TGTGCCAGCAGCGTAGGGGGGGACGGAACCTACGAGCAGTACTTC.

The J gene is TRBJ2-7, the V gene TRBV10-2; TRBD1 agrees at 9 bases. This CDR3 is 14 amino acids long. Germline values: CDR1 WSHSY, CDR2 SAAADI. The V segment lost 5 bases and the J segment 5 bases; nucleotides outside the gene matches: 7. The CDR3 protein is CASSSGQGVHEQYF. For the CDR3, the DNA is TGCGCCAGCAGTTCGGGACAGGGCGTTCACGAGCAGTACTTC.

The chain couples TRBV5-1 to TRBJ2-7; TRBD1 agrees at 10 bases. CDR1 is SGHRS and CDR2 is YFSETQ in the germline V gene. This CDR3 has 16 amino acids. Trimming took 7 bases from V and 3 from J; bases not matched to a gene: 13. The CDR3 spells CASFPEPRTGGYEQYF. Here the CDR3 DNA reads TGCGCCAGCTTCCCCGAGCCCCGGACAGGGGGCTACGAGCAGTACTTC.

The chain has TRBV5-1 and TRBJ2-2; tentatively, D is TRBD1 (5 bases). The CDR3 extends over 16 amino acids. V was trimmed by 7 bases and J by 0 bases, leaving 16 bases between them. The V gene's germline CDR1 is SGHRS and CDR2 YFSETQ. The CDR3 nucleotides are TGCGCCAGCGACTCAGTCCAGGGCTCGAACACCGGGGAGCTGTTTTTT. It codes for CASDSVQGSNTGELFF.

The chain couples TRBV4-1 to TRBJ2-7; D is ambiguous. The CDR3 runs 14 residues. The germline CDR1 and CDR2 sequences are MGHRA and YSYEKL. Trimming stripped 4 bases from V and 5 bases from J, with 15 bases between. The CDR3 DNA sequence: TGCGCCAGCAGCCGAACCTTCTATAAGGACGAGCAGTACTTC. Its protein is CASSRTFYKDEQYF.

The chain carries TRBV5-6 and TRBJ1-6, with D perhaps matching TRBD1 (6 bases). The V and J ends lost 7 bases and 10 bases respectively, with 21 bases between them. Germline values: CDR1 SGHDT, CDR2 YYEEEE. The CDR3 extends over 15 amino acids. CDR3 residues: CASHWGRGASSPLHF. The CDR3, as DNA: TGTGCCAGCCACTGGGGTCGGGGGGCATCATCACCCCTCCACTTT.

This chain uses TRBV7-8 with TRBJ1-2, with D tentatively TRBD1 (5 bases). Per the germline V gene, CDR1 is SGHVS and CDR2 is FQNEAQ. This CDR3 has 14 residues. Trimming pared 5 bases from V and 7 bases from J, leaving 17 bases between. The CDR3: CASSPRGRDFGYTF. CDR3 nucleotide sequence: TGTGCCAGCAGCCCCCGGGGCAGGGATTTTGGCTACACCTTC.

The chain has TRBV2 and TRBJ2-3; perhaps TRBD2 as D (6 bases). The CDR3 consists of 15 residues. Per the germline V gene, CDR1 is SNHLY and CDR2 is FYNNEI. V lost 5 bases and J lost 1, with 13 bases in between. The CDR3 loop is CASSRRGRGTDTQYF. The CDR3 coding sequence is TGTGCCAGCAGTCGACGGGGGAGAGGCACAGATACGCAGTATTTT.

This chain links TRBV21-1 with TRBJ2-2; the table names TRBD1, a call not compared with the DNA. TRBV21-1 is a pseudogene. The CDR3 runs to 12 residues. CDR3 sequence reads: CASRQNTGELFF. DNA of the CDR3: TGTGCCAGCAGACAGAACACCGGGGAGCTGTTTTTT.

The chain couples TRBV5-1 to TRBJ2-3; perhaps TRBD2 as D (5 bases). The CDR3 consists of 11 residues. Germline-derived CDR1 and CDR2 are SGHRS and YFSETQ. Trimming took off 7 bases at V and 8 bases at J, with 11 bases between the two ends. The CDR3 nucleotides are TGCGCCAGCTCTAGCTCCGTTACGCAGTATTTT. Its translation is CASSSSVTQYF. The complete variable domain, with remaining parts taken from reference TRBV5-1 and TRBJ2-3, reads KAGVTQTPRYLIKTRGQQVTLSCSPISGHRSVSWYQQTPGQGLQFLFEYFSETQRNKGNFPGRFSGRQFSNSRSEMNVSTLELGDSALYLCASSSSVTQYFGPGTRLTVL.

This chain uses TRBV19 with TRBJ1-4, with D hard to call. The CDR3 totals 13 residues. The germline V gene encodes CDR1 LNHDA and CDR2 SQIVND (reference sequence). Trimming took off 6 bases at V and 5 bases at J, with 10 bases between the two ends. CDR3 nucleotides: TGTGCCAGTAGAGTCAGCCTAAATGAAAAACTGTTTTTT. This sequence encodes CASRVSLNEKLFF.

The rearrangement uses TRBV6-5 and TRBJ2-1, with D perhaps given as TRBD1 or TRBD2 (6 bases each). Per the germline V gene, CDR1 is MNHEY and CDR2 is SVGAGI. The CDR3 totals 14 residues. Trimming removed 5 bases at V and 6 bases at J, with 14 bases between. The CDR3 protein is CASSPTRGRNEQFF. CDR3 DNA: TGTGCCAGCAGTCCGACACGGGGGCGCAATGAGCAGTTCTTC.

The chain combines TRBV29-1 with TRBJ2-3; TRBD2 aligns across 9 bases. The CDR3 runs 15 residues. With V trimmed by 3 bases and J by 3 bases, 7 bases remained unmatched. Looked up from germline, CDR1 is SQVTM and CDR2 is ANQGSEA. The CDR3: CSVETSGVGTDTQYF. CDR3 nucleotide sequence: TGCAGCGTTGAGACTAGCGGCGTGGGGACAGATACGCAGTATTTT.

The chain employs TRBV7-9 and TRBJ2-7, with 7 bases aligning to TRBD1. CDR1 is SEHNR, CDR2 FQNEAQ, per germline (reference sequence). V was clipped by 7 bases and J by 0 bases; unmatched bases: 6. The CDR3 loop spans 14 amino acids. CDR3 loop: CASTSGTVSYEQYF. As DNA, the CDR3 is TGTGCCAGCACCTCGGGGACAGTCTCCTACGAGCAGTACTTC.

V gene TRBV18 combines with J gene TRBJ1-4; tentative D call: TRBD1 (6 bases). Germline values: CDR1 KGHSH, CDR2 LQKENI. V was clipped by 1 base and J by 7 bases, with 19 bases between them. There are 17 residues in the CDR3. The CDR3 region is CASSPQMEGGGGEKLFF. For the CDR3, the DNA is TGTGCCAGCTCACCACAAATGGAGGGGGGCGGAGGTGAAAAACTGTTTTTT. Together with reference TRBV18 and TRBJ1-4, the CDR3 gives the full variable domain: NAGVMQNPRHLVRRRGQEARLRCSPMKGHSHVYWYRQLPEEGLKFMVYLQKENIIDESGMPKERFSAEFPKEGPSILRIQQVVRGDSAAYFCASSPQMEGGGGEKLFFGSGTQLSVL.

In its sample, this clone was seen a few times. The chain carries TRBV11-2 and TRBJ2-5; D is perhaps TRBD2 (5 bases). Germline CDR1 reads SGHAT; CDR2 reads FQNNGV. This CDR3 is 12 amino acids long. V was shortened by 4 bases and J by 4 bases, with 7 bases between the two germline ends. The CDR3 here is CASSWGAETQYF. In nucleotides, the CDR3 is TGTGCCAGCAGCTGGGGAGCAGAGACCCAGTACTTC. Filled out from reference TRBV11-2 and TRBJ2-5, the complete variable domain reads EAGVAQSPRYKIIEKRQSVAFWCNPISGHATLYWYQQILGQGPKLLIQFQNNGVVDDSQLPKDRFSAERLKGVDSTLKIQPAKLEDSAVYLCASSWGAETQYFGPGTRLLVL.

J is TRBJ1-4 and V is TRBV30; 8 bases are a match to TRBD1. From germline, CDR1 is GTSNPN and CDR2 SVGIG (reference sequence). The CDR3 contains 14 residues. CDR3 coding DNA: TGTGCGAGGAACGACAGGGGAGTAACTGAAAAACTGTTTTTT. Encoded protein: CARNDRGVTEKLFF.

The V and J genes are TRBV7-7 and TRBJ2-1; perhaps TRBD1 as D (5 bases). The germline gives CDR1 SSHAT, CDR2 FNYEAQ (reference sequence). V dropped 1 base and J dropped 5 bases, with 12 bases sitting between them. The CDR3 is 15 residues long. The CDR3 DNA reads TGTGCCAGCAGCTTAGGATTGCAGGGCAACAATGAGCAGTTCTTC. It specifies CASSLGLQGNNEQFF. The complete variable domain, with remaining parts taken from reference TRBV7-7 and TRBJ2-1, reads GAGVSQSPRYKVTKRGQDVTLRCDPISSHATLYWYQQALGQGPEFLTYFNYEAQPDKSGLPSDRFSAERPEGSISTLTIQRTEQRDSAMYRCASSLGLQGNNEQFFGPGTRLTVL.

The V gene is TRBV5-4, the J gene TRBJ2-2, with D unresolved. V was pared by 5 bases and J by 0 bases, with 8 bases between. The germline CDR1 and CDR2 sequences are SGHNT and YYREEE (reference sequence). There are 14 residues in the CDR3. CDR3 coding DNA: TGTGCCAGCAGACTCGATGCGAACACCGGGGAGCTGTTTTTT. It specifies CASRLDANTGELFF.